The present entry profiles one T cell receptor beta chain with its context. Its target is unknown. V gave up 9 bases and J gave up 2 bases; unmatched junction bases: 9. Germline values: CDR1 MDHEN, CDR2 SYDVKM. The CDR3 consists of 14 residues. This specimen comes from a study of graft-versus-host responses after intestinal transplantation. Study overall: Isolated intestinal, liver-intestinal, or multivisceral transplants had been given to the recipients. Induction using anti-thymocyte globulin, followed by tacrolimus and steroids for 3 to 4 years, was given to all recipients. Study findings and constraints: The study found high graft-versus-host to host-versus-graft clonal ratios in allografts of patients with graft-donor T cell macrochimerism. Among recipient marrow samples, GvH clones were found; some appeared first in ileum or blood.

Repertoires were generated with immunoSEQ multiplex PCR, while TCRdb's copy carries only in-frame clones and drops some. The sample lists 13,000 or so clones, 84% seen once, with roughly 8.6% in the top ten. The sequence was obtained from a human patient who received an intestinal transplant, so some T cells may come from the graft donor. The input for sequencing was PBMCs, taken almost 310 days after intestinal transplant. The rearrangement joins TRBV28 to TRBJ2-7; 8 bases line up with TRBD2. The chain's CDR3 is CASVAGGLTYEQYF. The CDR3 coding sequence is TGTGCCAGTGTCGCGGGAGGTTTGACCTACGAGCAGTACTTC.